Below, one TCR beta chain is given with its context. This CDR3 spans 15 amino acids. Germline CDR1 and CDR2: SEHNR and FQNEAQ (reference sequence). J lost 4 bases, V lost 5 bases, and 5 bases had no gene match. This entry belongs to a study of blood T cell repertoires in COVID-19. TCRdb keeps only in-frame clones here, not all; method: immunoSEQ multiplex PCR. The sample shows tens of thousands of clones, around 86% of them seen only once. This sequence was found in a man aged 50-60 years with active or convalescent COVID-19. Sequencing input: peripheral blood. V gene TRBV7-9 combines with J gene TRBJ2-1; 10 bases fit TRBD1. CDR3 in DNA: TGTGCCAGCAGCGCTCGGGACAGGGGATACAATGAGCAGTTCTTC. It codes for CASSARDRGYNEQFF.